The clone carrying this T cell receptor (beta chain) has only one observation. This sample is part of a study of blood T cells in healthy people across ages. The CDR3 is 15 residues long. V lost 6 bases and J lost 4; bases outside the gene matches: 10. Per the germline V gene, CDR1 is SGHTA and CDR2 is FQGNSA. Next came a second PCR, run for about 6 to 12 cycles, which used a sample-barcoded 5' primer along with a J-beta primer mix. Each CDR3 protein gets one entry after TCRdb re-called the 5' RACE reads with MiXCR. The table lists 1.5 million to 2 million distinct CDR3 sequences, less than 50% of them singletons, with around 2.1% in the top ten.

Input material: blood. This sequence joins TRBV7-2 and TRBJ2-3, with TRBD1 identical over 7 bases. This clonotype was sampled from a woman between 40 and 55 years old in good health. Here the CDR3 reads CASSSPGQLSDTQYF. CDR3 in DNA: TGTGCCAGCAGTTCGCCGGGACAGTTGTCAGATACGCAGTATTTT.